Presented here are 15 T cell receptor beta chains from one specimen sequenced in a study of T cell repertoires in ileal Crohn's disease. Only in-frame clones appear in the TCRdb table, and some are missing; sequencing was by immunoSEQ multiplex PCR. The table has 13,000 to 15,000 clones, 70% to 90% seen once. Sequencing input: ileal tissue. The receptors were sampled from an adult with Crohn's disease.

The sample holds a few counts of this clone. The chain is built from TRBV30 and TRBJ1-6, with unresolved D. Germline CDR1 and CDR2: GTSNPN and SVGIG (reference sequence). V was cut by 6 bases and J by 9 bases, with 12 bases left in between. The length of the CDR3 is 12 residues. For the CDR3, the DNA is TGTGCCTGCAGGAAGGAAGGTTCACCCCTCCACTTT. It translates to CACRKEGSPLHF.

The gene calls are TRBV5-4 and TRBJ2-1; 7 nucleotides line up with TRBD2. The CDR3 is 17 amino acids. The J segment lost 0 bases and the V segment lost 3 bases, leaving 9 bases of the junction unmatched. In germline, CDR1 is SGHNT, CDR2 YYREEE (reference sequence). The CDR3 sequence is CASSYLAVLHSYNEQFF. CDR3 in DNA: TGTGCCAGCAGCTATCTAGCGGTTCTCCACTCCTACAATGAGCAGTTCTTC.

This chain uses TRBV28 with TRBJ1-1; no definite D call. Trimming removed 4 bases from V and 6 bases from J, with 6 bases in between. Germline-derived CDR1 and CDR2 are MDHEN and SYDVKM. The CDR3 length is 11 residues. DNA for the CDR3: TGTGCCAGCAGTTACCAGTCTGAAGCTTTCTTT. It yields the protein CASSYQSEAFF.

The chain carries TRBV29-1 and TRBJ2-7; the match to TRBD1 covers 7 bases. J gave up 0 bases and V 6 bases, and 8 bases lay outside the gene matches. Germline lookup yields CDR1 SQVTM and CDR2 ANQGSEA. The CDR3 length is 14 residues. The chain's CDR3 is CSVADRVTSYEQYF. The DNA of the CDR3 is TGCAGCGTCGCCGACAGGGTTACCTCCTACGAGCAGTACTTC.

The rearrangement uses TRBV5-6 and TRBJ2-7; D perhaps matches TRBD2 (5 bases). Germline CDR1 SGHDT, CDR2 YYEEEE. The CDR3 is made up of 11 amino acids. Trimming removed 0 bases at V and 10 bases at J, with 8 bases between. The CDR3, as DNA: TGTGCCAGCAGCTTGGTCGGGGTTCAGTACTTC. It is translated as CASSLVGVQYF.

The J gene is TRBJ1-4, the V gene TRBV5-6; D not certain. Germline CDR1 and CDR2: SGHDT and YYEEEE. V was trimmed by 0 bases and J by 8 bases, leaving 8 bases between them. This CDR3 has 13 residues. CDR3 loop: CASSLEAGEKLFF. CDR3 coding DNA: TGTGCCAGCAGCTTGGAGGCGGGAGAAAAACTGTTTTTT.

This chain uses TRBV7-2 with TRBJ1-2; 8 bases are a match to TRBD1. From germline, CDR1 is SGHTA and CDR2 FQGNSA. The V and J ends lost 5 bases and 8 bases, in that order; junction bases with no gene match: 7. This CDR3 is 13 amino acids long. The CDR3 loop is CASSPGQGKGYTF. As DNA, the CDR3 is TGTGCCAGCAGCCCCGGACAGGGAAAAGGCTACACCTTC.

This clone was recorded once. V is TRBV19 and J is TRBJ2-7, with 10 positions matching TRBD2. CDR1 is LNHDA and CDR2 is SQIVND in the germline V gene (reference sequence). This CDR3 comprises 16 residues. V trimming: 3 bases; J trimming: 3 bases; junction bases outside the gene matches: 8. The CDR3: CASSMIASGSFYEQYF. The CDR3 DNA reads TGTGCCAGTAGTATGATCGCTAGCGGGAGTTTCTACGAGCAGTACTTC.

The genes are TRBV5-1 and TRBJ2-2, with 9 nucleotides matching TRBD1. Germline V gene lookup returns CDR1 SGHRS and CDR2 YFSETQ. V dropped 2 bases and J dropped 6; count of bases not matched to a gene: 5. CDR3 size: 15 residues. This CDR3 reads CASSLRDRVAGELFF. The CDR3 bases are TGCGCCAGCAGCTTAAGGGACAGGGTGGCCGGGGAGCTGTTTTTT.

V usage is TRBV10-1 and J usage is TRBJ2-1; 7 bases line up with TRBD2. The V gene's germline CDR1 is WNHNN and CDR2 SYGVQD (reference sequence). The CDR3 has 15 residues. With 6 bases clipped from V and 2 bases from J, the junction kept 7 bases outside the gene matches. CDR3 in DNA: TGCGCCAGCAGCAGTTCTGCGGGGGCCTACAATGAGCAGTTCTTC. Its translation: CASSSSAGAYNEQFF.

V and J are TRBV27 and TRBJ2-7; D gene unclear. Looked up from germline, CDR1 is MNHEY and CDR2 is SMNVEV (reference sequence). This CDR3 has 11 amino acids. Between the trimmed V and J ends, which lost 4 bases and 9 bases, there was a span of 10 bases. For the CDR3, the DNA is TGTGCCAGCAGTTCCTCCTATCGGCAGTACTTC. Encoded protein: CASSSSYRQYF.

The chain has TRBV2 and TRBJ2-3, with a possible D match to TRBD2 (5 bases). V lost 5 bases and J lost 0, with 9 bases in between. The length of the CDR3 is 14 residues. CDR1 and CDR2 from the germline V gene are SNHLY and FYNNEI. The CDR3 spells CASSPTGSTDTQYF. The CDR3 nucleotides are TGTGCCAGCAGTCCTACGGGGAGCACAGATACGCAGTATTTT.

This chain connects TRBV5-1 to TRBJ1-5; D possibly corresponds to TRBD1 (6 bases). This CDR3 contains 13 residues. The germline CDR1 and CDR2 sequences are SGHRS and YFSETQ. V lost 4 bases and J 4 bases, leaving 9 bases between the germline ends. This CDR3 is CASSDGQNQPQHF. The CDR3 region has the DNA TGCGCCAGCAGCGACGGACAGAATCAGCCCCAGCATTTT.

The chain joins TRBV19 to TRBJ2-1; D unresolved. Germline V gene sequence: CDR1 LNHDA, CDR2 SQIVND (reference sequence). The CDR3 sequence is 13 residues long. Trimming cost V 3 bases and J 7 bases, with 10 bases left between them. The CDR3 nucleotides read TGTGCCAGTAGTATCGTATTCGGGAATGAGCAGTTCTTC. This encodes CASSIVFGNEQFF.

The chain combines TRBV5-1 with TRBJ2-1; TRBD2 matches 12 bases. Germline V CDR1 and CDR2: SGHRS, YFSETQ. There are 15 residues in the CDR3. V lost 2 bases to trimming and J lost 4 bases; unmatched junction nucleotides: 1. The CDR3 DNA sequence: TGCGCCAGCAGCTTTGGGACTAGCGGGTACAATGAGCAGTTCTTC. Translated: CASSFGTSGYNEQFF.